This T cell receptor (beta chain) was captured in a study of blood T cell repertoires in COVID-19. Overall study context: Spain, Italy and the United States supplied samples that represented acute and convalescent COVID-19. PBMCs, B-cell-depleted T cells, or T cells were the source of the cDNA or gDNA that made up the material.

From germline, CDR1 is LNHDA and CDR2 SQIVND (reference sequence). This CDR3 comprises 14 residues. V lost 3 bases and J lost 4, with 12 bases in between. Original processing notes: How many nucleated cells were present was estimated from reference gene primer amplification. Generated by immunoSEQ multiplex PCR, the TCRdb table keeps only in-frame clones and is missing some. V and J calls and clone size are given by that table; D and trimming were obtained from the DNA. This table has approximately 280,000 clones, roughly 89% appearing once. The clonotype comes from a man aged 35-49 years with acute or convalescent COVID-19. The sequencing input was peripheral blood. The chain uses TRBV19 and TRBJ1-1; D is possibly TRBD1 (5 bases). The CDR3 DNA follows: TGTGCCAGTAGTATTCAGGGTAGGAGCACTGAAGCTTTCTTT. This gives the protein CASSIQGRSTEAFF.